These 16 T cell receptor beta chains were all obtained from the same sample, sequenced in a study of T-cell reconstitution after alpha-beta-depleted transplantation in children. Unique molecular identifiers were used to barcode this TCRbeta library. TCRdb itself ran the PCR reads through MiXCR, one entry per CDR3 protein. This sample yields about 590,000 distinct CDR3 sequences, of which roughly 13% are seen a single time; 2.2% belongs to the top ten. Here the sequenced sample was PBMCs, mostly from graft donor cells, taken 360 days after TCRalphabeta/CD19-depleted stem cell transplant. These receptors all stem from a male patient younger than 18 who had a stem cell transplant for acute myeloid leukemia, so the T cells may come from the graft donor.

This clonotype appeared a few times. The V and J genes are TRBV28 and TRBJ2-7; 13 bases map to TRBD2. CDR1 and CDR2 (germline): MDHEN, SYDVKM. The CDR3 length is 16 residues. The J segment lost 2 bases and the V segment lost 6 bases, leaving 7 bases of the junction unmatched. In DNA form, the CDR3 reads TGTGCCAGCAGCCCCAGGACTAGCGGGGGACCCTACGAGCAGTACTTC. Protein product: CASSPRTSGGPYEQYF.

The chain links TRBV4-2 to TRBJ1-2, with no clear D. Trimming stripped 2 bases from V and 1 base from J, with 2 bases between. Germline V gives CDR1 LGHNA, CDR2 YNFKEQ. The CDR3 totals 12 residues. The chain's CDR3 is CASSQFNYGYTF. The CDR3 bases are TGTGCCAGCAGCCAATTTAACTATGGCTACACCTTC.

The V gene is TRBV12-3 or TRBV12-4, the J gene TRBJ2-1, with D possibly matching TRBD2 (6 bases). The CDR3 length is 13 residues. Trimming took 7 bases from V and 5 from J, leaving 12 bases between them. Here the CDR3 reads CASTAGRNNEQFF. Written as DNA, the CDR3 is TGTGCCAGCACCGCGGGACGGAACAATGAGCAGTTCTTC.

In its sample, this clonotype was seen a few times. The chain recombines TRBV3-1 with TRBJ2-7, with 9 bases matching TRBD1. V shed 1 base, J shed 3 bases, and the junction held 4 bases outside the gene matches. CDR3 length equals 15 residues. Germline V CDR1 and CDR2: LGHDT, YNNKEL (reference sequence). CDR3 sequence (DNA): TGTGCCAGCAGCCAAGGCGGGACAGGGATCTACGAGCAGTACTTC. Amino acids: CASSQGGTGIYEQYF.

This clonotype was recorded a few times. The chain joins TRBV20-1 to TRBJ2-3; D is uncertain. Trimming shortened V by 6 bases and J by 2 bases, and 15 bases separated the two germline ends. Germline V gives CDR1 DFQATT, CDR2 SNEGSKA (reference sequence). This CDR3 contains 14 residues. CDR3 sequence reads: CSALTTIYTDTQYF. CDR3 bases: TGCAGTGCCCTAACTACGATATACACAGATACGCAGTATTTT.

V is TRBV6-1 and J is TRBJ2-1; 10 nucleotides match TRBD2. In germline, CDR1 is MNHNS, CDR2 SASEGT. The CDR3 extends over 14 amino acids. The junction had 3 bases not matched to a gene; V was cut back by 6 bases and J by 4 bases. CDR3 residues: CASRSSGRYNEQFF. CDR3 sequence (DNA): TGTGCCAGCAGGTCTAGCGGGAGATACAATGAGCAGTTCTTC.

This clonotype was seen more than once but under ten times. This rearrangement joins TRBV18 to TRBJ1-4; unclear D gene. V was trimmed by 3 bases and J by 0 bases, leaving 8 bases between them. The CDR3 totals 15 residues. Per germline, CDR1 KGHSH and CDR2 LQKENI. The DNA of the CDR3 is TGTGCCAGCTCACCGGAAGTAGCAACTAATGAAAAACTGTTTTTT. It codes for CASSPEVATNEKLFF.

This chain links TRBV6-1 with TRBJ2-7, with D possibly TRBD2 on 5 matching bases. This CDR3 is 13 amino acids long. The germline V gene encodes CDR1 MNHNS and CDR2 SASEGT. The V gene lost 9 bases and the J gene lost 0 bases, with 12 bases spanning the gap. The CDR3 protein is CARRDITSYEQYF. The CDR3 DNA reads as TGTGCCAGGAGGGATATTACCTCCTACGAGCAGTACTTC.

The chain is built from TRBV7-2 and TRBJ2-1; 10 nucleotides align to TRBD2. J gave up 9 bases and V 1 base, and 9 bases lay outside the gene matches. The CDR3 length is 16 residues. Looked up from germline, CDR1 is SGHTA and CDR2 is FQGNSA. CDR3 loop: CASSLVGTSAVGEQFF. The CDR3 DNA is TGTGCCAGCAGCTTAGTTGGGACTAGCGCAGTCGGTGAGCAGTTCTTC.

The genes are TRBV25-1 and TRBJ2-7; 7 bases are a match to TRBD1. Trimming took 6 bases from V and 0 from J; bases not matched to a gene: 2. Per the germline V gene, CDR1 is MGHDK and CDR2 is SYGVNS. CDR3 size: 13 residues. CDR3: CASRDRDSYEQYF. CDR3 DNA: TGTGCCAGCAGAGACAGGGACTCCTACGAGCAGTACTTC.

The gene calls are TRBV7-3 and TRBJ2-3; TRBD2 is a possible D gene (6 bases). The CDR3 is 15 amino acids. V was clipped by 2 bases and J by 4 bases, with 13 bases between them. The V gene's germline CDR1 is SGHTA and CDR2 FQGTGA. CDR3 amino acids: CASSLHGSLPDTQYF. The CDR3 coding sequence is TGTGCCAGCAGCTTACACGGGAGCCTTCCAGATACGCAGTATTTT.

V usage is TRBV6-2 or TRBV6-3 and J usage is TRBJ2-7; 10 bases fit TRBD2. The CDR3 has 16 residues. Germline V lookup: CDR1 MNHEY, CDR2 SVGEGT. Trimming at V came to 4 bases and at J to 0 bases, leaving 6 bases not matched to a gene. CDR3 nucleotides: TGTGCCAGCAGTTTCGGGACTAGCGACAGCTCCTACGAGCAGTACTTC. Its translation: CASSFGTSDSSYEQYF.

The chain has TRBV5-1 and TRBJ2-2, with TRBD2 identical over 10 bases. Germline V CDR1 and CDR2: SGHRS, YFSETQ. This CDR3 comprises 15 residues. V gave up 4 bases and J gave up 7 bases; unmatched junction bases: 7. CDR3 region: CASSRTSGINGELFF. The CDR3 nucleotides are TGCGCCAGCAGCCGAACTAGCGGGATCAACGGGGAGCTGTTTTTT.

This clonotype was counted between two and nine times. The chain couples TRBV10-2 to TRBJ2-7; TRBD1 aligns across 9 bases. Germline loops: CDR1 WSHSY, CDR2 SAAADI. Trimming cost V 1 base and J 6 bases; bases outside gene matches: 4. The CDR3 is made up of 14 amino acids. The CDR3 region is CASSELGQGREQYF. The CDR3 DNA reads as TGCGCCAGCAGTGAGTTGGGACAGGGCCGCGAGCAGTACTTC.

The chain carries TRBV7-9 and TRBJ1-3; possibly TRBD1 for D (6 bases). This CDR3 is 15 amino acids long. V lost 5 bases and J 2 bases, leaving 13 bases between the germline ends. Germline loops: CDR1 SEHNR, CDR2 FQNEAQ (reference sequence). The CDR3 nucleotides read TGTGCCAGCAGCGTCATGGAGGGGGCTGGAAACACCATATATTTT. Its protein product is CASSVMEGAGNTIYF. Complete variable domain (other parts from reference TRBV7-9 and TRBJ1-3): DTGVSQNPRHKITKRGQNVTFRCDPISEHNRLYWYRQTLGQGPEFLTYFQNEAQLEKSRLLSDRFSAERPKGSFSTLEIQRTEQGDSAMYLCASSVMEGAGNTIYFGEGSWLTVV.

This clonotype was picked up many times. This chain uses TRBV2 with TRBJ2-7; D is undetermined. CDR3 length equals 14 residues. The germline V gene encodes CDR1 SNHLY and CDR2 FYNNEI. The ends were cut back, 5 bases at V and 0 bases at J, with 11 bases in the middle. The DNA of the CDR3 is TGTGCCAGCAGTTGGCGACTGGGCTCCTACGAGCAGTACTTC. This translates into CASSWRLGSYEQYF.